What follows are 18 T cell receptor beta chains derived from one specimen sequenced in a study of response to subunit inactivated influenza vaccine. From the RT-PCR reads, TCRdb called clonotypes with MiXCR, one entry per CDR3 protein. This sample yields 750,000 to 850,000 distinct CDR3 sequences, of which roughly 20% are seen a single time; under 13% belongs to the top ten. The material sequenced was PBMCs from blood, taken about 5 days after vaccination. The receptors shown here come from a man aged 50 to 59 who received an inactivated influenza vaccine.

The sample holds a few counts of this clonotype. The CDR3 reads CSAVQGEKLFF. The CDR3 DNA reads as TGCAGTGCTGTACAGGGCGAAAAACTGTTTTTT. The chain is built from TRBV20-1 and TRBJ1-4; D is perhaps TRBD1 (6 bases). This CDR3 has 11 residues. V was clipped by 5 bases and J by 8 bases, with 9 bases between them. Germline V gives CDR1 DFQATT, CDR2 SNEGSKA (reference sequence).

This clonotype was detected many times. This chain links TRBV29-1 with TRBJ2-2; 8 bases line up with TRBD1. The CDR3 has 14 residues. After removal of 5 bases from V and 1 base from J, the junction contained 3 bases not matched to a gene. Germline V lookup: CDR1 SQVTM, CDR2 ANQGSEA. CDR3 sequence: CSVLDRENTGELFF. CDR3 nucleotides: TGCAGCGTTCTGGACAGGGAGAACACCGGGGAGCTGTTTTTT.

This clonotype has at least ten counts. J is TRBJ1-4 and V is TRBV12-3 or TRBV12-4, with D uncertain. The CDR3 covers 14 residues. V was clipped by 5 bases and J by 4 bases, with 11 bases between them. CDR3 residues: CASSGSGLNEKLFF. In DNA form, the CDR3 reads TGTGCCAGCAGTGGCTCAGGTCTTAATGAAAAACTGTTTTTT.

The chain employs TRBV4-3 and TRBJ1-3, with D uncertain. V was clipped by 0 bases and J by 2 bases, with 11 bases between them. Germline CDR1 reads LGHNA; CDR2 reads YSLEER. The CDR3 has 16 amino acids. The CDR3 sequence is CASSQDWRIAGNTIYF. CDR3 coding DNA: TGCGCCAGCAGCCAAGATTGGAGGATCGCTGGAAACACCATATATTTT.

The CDR3 loop reads CASSLDPYMPRNSPLHF. The CDR3, as DNA: TGTGCCAGCAGCTTAGATCCCTACATGCCGAGGAATTCACCCCTCCACTTT. The V gene is TRBV11-2, the J gene TRBJ1-6; no definite D call. The CDR3 length is 17 residues. The V gene's germline CDR1 is SGHAT and CDR2 FQNNGV. V was pared by 0 bases and J by 7 bases, with 16 bases between.

The rearrangement uses TRBV6-2 or TRBV6-3 and TRBJ2-7, with D tentatively TRBD1 (5 bases). CDR1 is MNHEY, CDR2 SVGEGT, per germline. The CDR3 is 13 amino acids. Trimming shortened V by 2 bases and J by 3 bases, and 8 bases separated the two germline ends. The CDR3 DNA follows: TGTGCCAGCAGTTACGAAGGGGTCTACGAGCAGTACTTC. Protein sequence: CASSYEGVYEQYF.

This clonotype came up a few times. The rearrangement joins TRBV30 to TRBJ2-1; 7 nucleotides agree with TRBD2. Trimming took 0 bases from V and 6 from J; bases not matched to a gene: 5. CDR3 size: 14 residues. Germline lookup yields CDR1 GTSNPN and CDR2 SVGIG (reference sequence). CDR3 in amino acids: CAWSVGAGSNEQFF. CDR3 DNA sequence: TGTGCCTGGAGTGTCGGAGCGGGGTCCAATGAGCAGTTCTTC.

This clonotype was detected many times. The chain employs TRBV25-1 and TRBJ1-2; 8 nucleotides match TRBD1. The trim removed 3 bases at V and 0 bases at J, leaving 3 bases unmatched. Germline V lookup: CDR1 MGHDK, CDR2 SYGVNS. CDR3 size: 15 residues. CDR3 amino acids: CASSDRGQANYGYTF. CDR3 coding DNA: TGTGCCAGCAGTGACAGGGGGCAAGCTAACTATGGCTACACCTTC.

The V gene is TRBV7-2, the J gene TRBJ2-5, with TRBD2 matching over 10 bases. The CDR3 extends over 16 amino acids. From germline, CDR1 is SGHTA and CDR2 FQGNSA. The V segment lost 4 bases and the J segment 1 base; nucleotides outside the gene matches: 6. The CDR3 region has the DNA TGTGCCAGCAGCTCCCGGGTAGCGGGGGGCCAAGAGACCCAGTACTTC. As protein: CASSSRVAGGQETQYF.

J is TRBJ2-7 and V is TRBV20-1; D gene uncertain. The CDR3 is made up of 13 amino acids. Germline V gene data show CDR1 as DFQATT and CDR2 as SNEGSKA (reference sequence). Trimming removed 4 bases at V and 0 bases at J, with 10 bases between. The CDR3 loop is CSATGQHSYEQYF. DNA for the CDR3: TGCAGTGCTACCGGGCAGCACTCCTACGAGCAGTACTTC.

This clonotype was observed a handful of times. The V gene is TRBV7-6, the J gene TRBJ2-5; 9 bases map to TRBD1. This CDR3 region has 16 residues. V gave up 2 bases and J gave up 0 bases; unmatched junction bases: 4. Looked up from germline, CDR1 is SGHVS and CDR2 is FNYEAQ. The CDR3 is CASSLSRDRDQETQYF. CDR3 DNA: TGTGCCAGCAGCTTATCCCGGGACAGGGACCAAGAGACCCAGTACTTC.

The chain carries TRBV6-2 or TRBV6-3 and TRBJ1-5; possibly TRBD1 for D (6 bases). Germline CDR1 reads MNHEY; CDR2 reads SVGEGT. Trimming took 6 bases from V and 2 from J, leaving 14 bases between them. This CDR3 is 15 amino acids long. CDR3 protein: CASRPPGVRNQPQHF. The CDR3 region has the DNA TGTGCCAGCAGACCCCCAGGGGTTCGCAATCAGCCCCAGCATTTT.

This clonotype occurred a few times. This rearrangement joins TRBV9 to TRBJ2-7; D possibly uses TRBD1 or TRBD2 (5 bases each). The CDR3 contains 15 residues. V lost 3 bases and J 0 bases, leaving 13 bases between the germline ends. Germline-derived CDR1 and CDR2 are SGDLS and YYNGEE. The CDR3, as DNA: TGTGCCAGCAGCGCCTCCGGGACGGGCTCCTACGAGCAGTACTTC. This sequence encodes CASSASGTGSYEQYF.

This clonotype was picked up a small number of times. This CDR3 reads CASSQVSQTNTEAFF. In DNA form, the CDR3 reads TGCGCCAGCAGCCAAGTGTCCCAAACGAACACTGAAGCTTTCTTT. The chain uses TRBV4-1 and TRBJ1-1; D is ambiguous. The CDR3 has 15 amino acids. Per the germline V gene, CDR1 is MGHRA and CDR2 is YSYEKL. Trimming shortened V by 1 base and J by 1 base, and 10 bases separated the two germline ends.

V usage is TRBV2 and J usage is TRBJ2-7; D gene ambiguous. The CDR3 has 14 residues. CDR1 is SNHLY and CDR2 is FYNNEI in the germline V gene. V lost 3 bases and J 2 bases, leaving 11 bases between the germline ends. CDR3 region: CASSDNYPTYEQYF. The CDR3 nucleotides are TGTGCCAGCAGTGATAATTATCCTACCTACGAGCAGTACTTC.

The DNA for the CDR3 is TGTGCCAGCAAAAGAAAGGGGACAGCGACAGATACGCAGTATTTT. It codes for CASKRKGTATDTQYF. The rearrangement links TRBV6-2 or TRBV6-3 to TRBJ2-3, with TRBD1 matching 7 bases. The germline CDR1 and CDR2 sequences are MNHEY and SVGEGT. V lost 7 bases to trimming and J lost 3 bases; unmatched junction nucleotides: 10. The CDR3 length is 15 residues.

The genes are TRBV20-1 and TRBJ1-1; no definite D call. The CDR3 has 11 amino acids. The V end was cut by 6 bases, the J end by 3 bases, with 8 bases between. Germline lookup yields CDR1 DFQATT and CDR2 SNEGSKA (reference sequence). CDR3 amino acids: CSASLDTEAFF. As DNA, the CDR3 is TGCAGTGCATCGTTGGACACTGAAGCTTTCTTT.

As to this clonotype: Just one base apart from a much larger clone, this may be a read error. V and J are TRBV7-9 and TRBJ2-7; TRBD1 agrees at 7 bases. Germline V gene lookup returns CDR1 SEHNR and CDR2 FQNEAQ (reference sequence). V lost 0 bases, J lost 2 bases, and 4 bases stayed unmatched. The CDR3 contains 15 residues. The CDR3, as DNA: TGTGCCAGCAGCTTAGCGACAGGGTCCCCCTACGAGCAGTACTTC. It translates to CASSLATGSPYEQYF.